This section outlines one T cell receptor (beta chain) sequence together with its context. Execution of the assay was at deep level. The protocol was immunoSEQ multiplex PCR, while the TCRdb copy is restricted to in-frame clones and leaves out a portion. The sample consists of about 800,000 clones, about 96% of them appearing once. CD8 cells regarded as naive lacked CD45RO, were positively chosen for CCR7, and omitted terminally differentiated effector memory CD45RA+ cells. Healthy HIV-negative adults with no recent acute infections or vaccinations were recruited as donors. The data were taken from a study of shared clonotypes between healthy human individuals. Trimming took off 2 bases at V and 1 base at J, with 8 bases between the two ends. The V gene's germline CDR1 is MGHRA and CDR2 YSYEKL. This CDR3 comprises 14 residues.

The chain carries TRBV4-1 and TRBJ2-5, with D perhaps given as TRBD1 or TRBD2 (5 bases each). The sequenced sample was naive CD8+ T cells sorted from blood. The source is a man aged 25 to 45 in good health. CDR3 loop: CASSQLGAQETQYF. CDR3 nucleotide sequence: TGCGCCAGCAGCCAACTCGGGGCCCAAGAGACCCAGTACTTC.